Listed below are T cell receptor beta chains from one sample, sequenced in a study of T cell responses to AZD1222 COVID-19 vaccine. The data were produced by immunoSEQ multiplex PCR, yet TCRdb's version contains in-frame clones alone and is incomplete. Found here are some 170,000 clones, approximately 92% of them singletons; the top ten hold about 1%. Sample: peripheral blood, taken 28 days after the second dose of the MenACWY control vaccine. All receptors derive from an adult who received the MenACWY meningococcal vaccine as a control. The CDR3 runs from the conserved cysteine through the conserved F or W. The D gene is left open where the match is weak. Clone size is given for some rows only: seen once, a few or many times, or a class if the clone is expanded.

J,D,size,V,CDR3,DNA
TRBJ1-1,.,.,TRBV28,CASSWYGNTEAFF,TGTGCCAGCAGTTGGTATGGGAACACTGAAGCTTTCTTT
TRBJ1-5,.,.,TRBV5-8,CASTLGGQGQPQHF,TGTGCCAGCACCCTGGGAGGGCAGGGTCAGCCCCAGCATTTT
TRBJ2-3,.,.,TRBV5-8,CASSFIGGDTQYF,TGTGCCAGCAGCTTCATAGGTGGTGATACGCAGTATTTT
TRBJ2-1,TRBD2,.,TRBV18,CASSYEPGLAVNEQFF,TGTGCCAGCTCTTACGAACCGGGACTAGCGGTAAATGAGCAGTTCTTC
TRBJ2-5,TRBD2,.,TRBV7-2,CASSRSSTSGGETQYF,TGTGCCAGCAGCCGCTCGTCGACTAGCGGGGGTGAGACCCAGTACTTC
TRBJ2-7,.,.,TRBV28,CASTLGGAGISEQYF,TGTGCCAGCACTCTAGGGGGGGCCGGGATCAGCGAGCAGTACTTC
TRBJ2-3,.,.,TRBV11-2,CASSKYTDTQYF,TGTGCCAGCAGCAAATACACAGATACGCAGTATTTT
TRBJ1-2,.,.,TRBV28,CASSLRGGYYGYTF,TGTGCCAGCAGTTTACGGGGGGGCTACTATGGCTACACCTTC
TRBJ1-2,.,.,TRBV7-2,CASSKDKDYGYTF,TGTGCCAGCAGCAAAGACAAAGACTATGGCTACACCTTC
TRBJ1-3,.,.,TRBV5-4,CASSLAGPGNTIYF,TGTGCCAGCAGCTTGGCAGGGCCCGGAAACACCATATATTTT
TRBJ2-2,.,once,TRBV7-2,CASSLEAGPTGELFF,TGTGCCAGCAGCTTAGAGGCGGGGCCCACCGGGGAGCTGTTTTTT
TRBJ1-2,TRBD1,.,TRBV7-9,CASSYLGQGEGGYTF,TGTGCCAGCAGTTATTTGGGACAGGGGGAAGGCGGCTACACCTTC
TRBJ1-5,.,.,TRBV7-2,CASSLGGGNQPQHF,TGTGCCAGCAGCTTAGGAGGCGGTAATCAGCCCCAGCATTTT
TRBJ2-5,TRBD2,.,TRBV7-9,CASSHTGTSGGSGETQYF,TGTGCCAGCAGCCACACCGGGACTAGCGGGGGGAGTGGCGAGACCCAGTACTTC
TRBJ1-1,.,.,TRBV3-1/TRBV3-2,CASSQLDTNTEAFF,TGTGCCAGCAGCCAACTGGACACGAACACTGAAGCTTTCTTT
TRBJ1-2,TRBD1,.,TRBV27,CASSPGQGTDGYTF,TGTGCCAGCAGCCCGGGACAGGGGACGGATGGCTACACCTTC
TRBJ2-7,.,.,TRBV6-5,CASSFGGNEQYF,TGTGCCAGCAGTTTCGGCGGGAACGAGCAGTACTTC
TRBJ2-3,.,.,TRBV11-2,CASSLSGGGGDTQYF,TGTGCCAGCAGCTTATCTGGGGGAGGGGGAGATACGCAGTATTTT
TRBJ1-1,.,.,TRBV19,CASSREGVFEAFF,TGTGCCAGTAGTAGAGAGGGGGTTTTTGAAGCTTTCTTT
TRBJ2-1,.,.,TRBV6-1,CASSERWGDLGNEQFF,TGTGCCAGCAGTGAAAGGTGGGGGGATCTCGGGAATGAGCAGTTCTTC
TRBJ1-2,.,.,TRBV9,CASSVVPCGYTF,TGTGCCAGCAGCGTAGTGCCTTGTGGCTACACCTTC
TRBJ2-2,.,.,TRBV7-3,CASSFLTGGSGELFF,TGTGCCAGCAGCTTCTTAACTGGGGGAAGCGGGGAGCTGTTTTTT
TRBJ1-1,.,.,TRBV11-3,CASSPRERNTEAFF,TGTGCCAGCAGTCCGAGAGAGAGGAACACTGAAGCTTTCTTT
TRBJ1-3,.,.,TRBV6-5,CASSTGHSGNTIYF,TGTGCCAGCAGCACGGGACACTCTGGAAACACCATATATTTT
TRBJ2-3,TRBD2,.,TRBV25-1,CASSGTRGGHGTDTQYF,TGTGCCAGCAGTGGTACGCGGGGGGGCCATGGTACAGATACGCAGTATTTT
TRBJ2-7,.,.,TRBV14,CASSPDTFSLTYEQYF,TGTGCCAGCAGCCCTGACACGTTCAGCTTAACCTACGAGCAGTACTTC
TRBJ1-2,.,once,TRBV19,CASLRTGNYGYTF,TGTGCCAGTCTCCGGACGGGTAACTATGGCTACACCTTC
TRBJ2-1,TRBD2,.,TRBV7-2,CASSLALAGSYNEQFF,TGTGCCAGCAGCTTAGCCCTAGCGGGATCCTACAATGAGCAGTTCTTC
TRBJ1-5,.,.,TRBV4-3,CASSQGTLSNQPQHF,TGCGCCAGCAGCCAAGGGACCCTCAGTAATCAGCCCCAGCATTTT
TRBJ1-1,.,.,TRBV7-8,CASSLSAGETEAFF,TGTGCCAGCAGCTTATCGGCAGGGGAGACTGAAGCTTTCTTT
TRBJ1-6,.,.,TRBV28,CASSLFGAVGSPLHF,TGTGCCAGCAGTTTATTTGGGGCTGTGGGGTCACCCCTCCACTTT
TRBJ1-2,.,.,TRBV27,CASSSHQGSGYTF,TGTGCCAGCAGTTCTCATCAAGGATCGGGCTACACCTTC
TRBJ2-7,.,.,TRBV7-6,CASSSFPGGLTYEQYF,TGTGCCAGCAGCTCTTTCCCGGGGGGCCTTACCTACGAGCAGTACTTC
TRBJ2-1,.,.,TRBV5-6,CASSLWQEQFF,TGTGCCAGCAGCTTGTGGCAAGAGCAGTTCTTC
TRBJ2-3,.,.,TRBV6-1,CASSEALVGSSTDTQYF,TGTGCCAGCAGTGAAGCGCTTGTCGGGTCTAGCACAGATACGCAGTATTTT
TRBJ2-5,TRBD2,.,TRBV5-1,CASQWGGGETQYF,TGCGCCAGCCAATGGGGGGGAGGAGAGACCCAGTACTTC
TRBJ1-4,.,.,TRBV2,CAGVRRATNEKLFF,TGTGCCGGGGTTCGTAGAGCAACTAATGAAAAACTGTTTTTT
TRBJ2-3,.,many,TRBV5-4,CASSSPDSYTDTQYF,TGTGCCAGCAGCTCGCCTGACAGCTACACAGATACGCAGTATTTT
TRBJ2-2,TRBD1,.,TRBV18,CASSRGQGATGELFF,TGTGCCAGCTCACGAGGACAGGGGGCTACCGGGGAGCTGTTTTTT
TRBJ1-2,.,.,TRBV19,CASSIAAAGFYGYTF,TGTGCCAGTAGTATAGCGGCGGCAGGTTTCTATGGCTACACCTTC
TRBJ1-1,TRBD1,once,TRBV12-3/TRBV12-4,CASSEGQGRAFF,TGTGCCAGCAGTGAGGGACAGGGGCGGGCTTTCTTT
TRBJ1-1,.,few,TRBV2,CASTKGRLNTEAFF,TGTGCCAGCACAAAGGGCAGGTTGAACACTGAAGCTTTCTTT
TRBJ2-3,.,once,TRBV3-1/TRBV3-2,CASSQDPGLGSTDTQYF,TGTGCCAGCAGCCAAGATCCAGGACTCGGTAGCACAGATACGCAGTATTTT
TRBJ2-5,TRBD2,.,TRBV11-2,CASSLSPGLAGEETQYF,TGTGCCAGCAGCTTAAGTCCGGGACTAGCGGGAGAAGAGACCCAGTACTTC
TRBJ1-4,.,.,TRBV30,CAWSVGGEEEKLFF,TGTGCCTGGAGTGTAGGAGGGGAGGAGGAAAAACTGTTTTTT
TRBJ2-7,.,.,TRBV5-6,CASNNRVAYEQYF,TGTGCCAGCAACAACAGGGTAGCCTACGAGCAGTACTTC
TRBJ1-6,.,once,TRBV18,CASSPAGQASPLHF,TGTGCCAGCTCACCAGCGGGGCAAGCTTCACCCCTCCACTTT
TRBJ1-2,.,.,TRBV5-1,CASSSNIANYGYTF,TGCGCCAGCAGCTCTAACATAGCCAACTATGGCTACACCTTC
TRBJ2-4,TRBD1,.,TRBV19,CASGQEYQLAKNIQYF,TGTGCCAGTGGACAGGAGTACCAATTAGCCAAAAACATTCAGTACTTC
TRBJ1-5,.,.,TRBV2,CASSERRGNQPQHF,TGTGCCAGCAGCGAAAGACGGGGAAATCAGCCCCAGCATTTT